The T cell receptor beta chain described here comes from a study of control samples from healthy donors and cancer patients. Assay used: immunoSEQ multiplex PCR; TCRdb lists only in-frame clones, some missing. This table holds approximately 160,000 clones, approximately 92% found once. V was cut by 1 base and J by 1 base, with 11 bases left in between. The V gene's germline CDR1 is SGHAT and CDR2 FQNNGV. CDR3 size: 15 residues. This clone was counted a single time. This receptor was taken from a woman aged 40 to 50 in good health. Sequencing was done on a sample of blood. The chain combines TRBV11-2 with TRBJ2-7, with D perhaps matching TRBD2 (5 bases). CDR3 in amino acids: CASSLGSGISYEQYF. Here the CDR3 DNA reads TGTGCCAGCAGCTTAGGGAGCGGAATATCCTACGAGCAGTACTTC. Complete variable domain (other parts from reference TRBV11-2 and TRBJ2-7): EAGVAQSPRYKIIEKRQSVAFWCNPISGHATLYWYQQILGQGPKLLIQFQNNGVVDDSQLPKDRFSAERLKGVDSTLKIQPAKLEDSAVYLCASSLGSGISYEQYFGPGTRLTVT.